These T cell receptor beta chains were read from a single sample in a study of T-cell memory formation after mild COVID-19. From the 5' RACE reads, TCRdb called clonotypes with MiXCR, one entry per CDR3 protein. The sample shows roughly 370,000 distinct CDR3 sequences, about 15% of them seen only once. The material sequenced was PBMCs or a T cell subset sorted from them (not recorded which). Receptors were obtained from a man aged 18 to 29 who had mild COVID-19 (a few samples of this study predate the infection). Cell type and time point are not known. The CDR3 runs from the conserved cysteine through the conserved F or W. The order of the fields is D gene, clone size, V gene, J gene, CDR3 DNA, CDR3 protein. A D gene is named only where the DNA matches it firmly. The size entry is marked missing in some rows and otherwise reads once, few, many or a size class.

d_gene: TRBD1
abundance: few
v_gene: TRBV7-9
j_gene: TRBJ1-2
CDR3nt: TGTGCCAGCAGCGGGGGGACAGCCAACGGCTACACCTTC
CDR3aa: CASSGGTANGYTF

d_gene: -
abundance: -
v_gene: TRBV20-1
j_gene: TRBJ1-3
CDR3nt: TGCAGTGCTAGAGACTTCGGCGACAAGAGAAACACCATATATTTT
CDR3aa: CSARDFGDKRNTIYF

d_gene: -
abundance: few
v_gene: TRBV5-1
j_gene: TRBJ2-3
CDR3nt: TGCGCCAGCAAACCAATAGGCGGTTTGGATACGCAGTATTTT
CDR3aa: CASKPIGGLDTQYF

d_gene: -
abundance: -
v_gene: TRBV18
j_gene: TRBJ1-2
CDR3nt: TGTGCCAGCTCACCACTAGTGACAGCAGCTAACTATGGCTACACCTTC
CDR3aa: CASSPLVTAANYGYTF

d_gene: -
abundance: -
v_gene: TRBV5-1
j_gene: TRBJ2-1
CDR3nt: TGCGCCAGCAGCCCGGGCTCCGGGGGAAATGAGCAGTTCTTC
CDR3aa: CASSPGSGGNEQFF

d_gene: TRBD2
abundance: -
v_gene: TRBV7-3
j_gene: TRBJ2-5
CDR3nt: TGTGCCAGCAGCTTAACCCACATTTCTGGTGGTTCCGCGGGGGGACGAACCCAAGAGACCCAGTACTTC
CDR3aa: CASSLTHISGGSAGGRTQETQYF

d_gene: -
abundance: few
v_gene: TRBV11-2
j_gene: TRBJ2-5
CDR3nt: TGTGCCAGCAGCGCGATAGCAAACCAAGAGACCCAGTACTTC
CDR3aa: CASSAIANQETQYF

d_gene: TRBD1
abundance: -
v_gene: TRBV12-3/TRBV12-4
j_gene: TRBJ1-2
CDR3nt: TGTGCCAGCAGAAAGACAGGGAACTATGGCTACACCTTC
CDR3aa: CASRKTGNYGYTF

d_gene: -
abundance: few
v_gene: TRBV5-1
j_gene: TRBJ2-2
CDR3nt: TGCGCCAGCAGCGTGGGCCTGCCAACCGGGGAGCTGTTTTTT
CDR3aa: CASSVGLPTGELFF

d_gene: -
abundance: -
v_gene: TRBV28
j_gene: TRBJ2-3
CDR3nt: TGTGCCAGCAGGGATAGTGGGAAGCAGTATTTT
CDR3aa: CASRDSGKQYF

d_gene: -
abundance: few
v_gene: TRBV9
j_gene: TRBJ1-1
CDR3nt: TGTGCCAGCAGCGTCCAGCAGGCCACTGAAGCTTTCTTT
CDR3aa: CASSVQQATEAFF

d_gene: -
abundance: -
v_gene: TRBV5-1
j_gene: TRBJ1-1
CDR3nt: TGCGCCAGTGCAAACATGAACACTGAAGCTTTCTTT
CDR3aa: CASANMNTEAFF

d_gene: -
abundance: many
v_gene: TRBV12-3/TRBV12-4
j_gene: TRBJ2-3
CDR3nt: TGTGCCAGCAGTTTCCTCACAGATACGCAGTATTTT
CDR3aa: CASSFLTDTQYF

d_gene: TRBD1
abundance: -
v_gene: TRBV10-3
j_gene: TRBJ1-5
CDR3nt: TGTGCCACCGCGGCAGGGGGCAGTTGGCAGCCCCAGCATTTT
CDR3aa: CATAAGGSWQPQHF

d_gene: -
abundance: many
v_gene: TRBV9
j_gene: TRBJ1-2
CDR3nt: TGTGCCAGCAGCGTAGCAGAAGCAGGCTGGAATGGCTACACCTTC
CDR3aa: CASSVAEAGWNGYTF

d_gene: -
abundance: few
v_gene: TRBV28
j_gene: TRBJ2-5
CDR3nt: TGTGCCAGCATAGGGGAGACCCAGTACTTC
CDR3aa: CASIGETQYF

d_gene: TRBD2
abundance: -
v_gene: TRBV7-3
j_gene: TRBJ2-2
CDR3nt: TGTGCCAGCAGCCCCGGACTAGCGGGGGCCGGGGAGCTGTTTTTT
CDR3aa: CASSPGLAGAGELFF

d_gene: TRBD1
abundance: few
v_gene: TRBV6-6
j_gene: TRBJ1-5
CDR3nt: TGTGCCAGCAGAGATACAGGGGGCAATCAGCCCCAGCATTTT
CDR3aa: CASRDTGGNQPQHF

d_gene: TRBD1
abundance: -
v_gene: TRBV6-1
j_gene: TRBJ2-1
CDR3nt: TGTGCCAGCAAGACAGGGTTCTACAATGAGCAGTTCTTC
CDR3aa: CASKTGFYNEQFF

d_gene: -
abundance: many
v_gene: TRBV6-2/TRBV6-3
j_gene: TRBJ2-7
CDR3nt: TGTGCCAGCGGTCCTGTGGGGACCTCCTACGAGCAGTACTTC
CDR3aa: CASGPVGTSYEQYF

d_gene: -
abundance: once
v_gene: TRBV7-9
j_gene: TRBJ2-3
CDR3nt: TGTGCCAGCAGCCTTCCTATCCCGTTCACAGATACGCAGTATTTT
CDR3aa: CASSLPIPFTDTQYF

d_gene: -
abundance: -
v_gene: TRBV9
j_gene: TRBJ1-2
CDR3nt: TGTGCCAGCAGCGTAGCCGGAGGGGTAGGACCTAACTATGGCTACACCTTC
CDR3aa: CASSVAGGVGPNYGYTF

d_gene: -
abundance: -
v_gene: TRBV21-1
j_gene: TRBJ2-7
CDR3nt: TGTGCCAGCACGGGGAATGACTGCGAGCAGTACTTC
CDR3aa: CASTGNDCEQYF

d_gene: TRBD2
abundance: few
v_gene: TRBV7-2
j_gene: TRBJ2-5
CDR3nt: TGTGCCAGCACCCCTCAGCGGGGGGGTAATCAAGAGACCCAGTACTTC
CDR3aa: CASTPQRGGNQETQYF

d_gene: -
abundance: few
v_gene: TRBV6-5
j_gene: TRBJ1-4
CDR3nt: TGTGCCAGCAGTTACTCGGATGCTAATGAAAAACTGTTTTTT
CDR3aa: CASSYSDANEKLFF

d_gene: -
abundance: -
v_gene: TRBV7-2
j_gene: TRBJ1-2
CDR3nt: TGTGCCAGCAGCCCCGAGACGGCAGGTAGCTATGGCTACACCTTC
CDR3aa: CASSPETAGSYGYTF

d_gene: -
abundance: few
v_gene: TRBV5-1
j_gene: TRBJ2-5
CDR3nt: TGCGCCAGCAGCTTGGCCGGCAGGGTTTGGGAGACCCAGTACTTC
CDR3aa: CASSLAGRVWETQYF

d_gene: -
abundance: few
v_gene: TRBV7-9
j_gene: TRBJ1-1
CDR3nt: TGTGCCAGCAGCTTTCAATGGGGGGGAGGCACTGAAGCTTTCTTT
CDR3aa: CASSFQWGGGTEAFF

d_gene: -
abundance: many
v_gene: TRBV6-5
j_gene: TRBJ2-7
CDR3nt: TGTGCCAGCAGTCGGGGGTATCCGAAGAGCGAGCAGTACTTC
CDR3aa: CASSRGYPKSEQYF

d_gene: -
abundance: few
v_gene: TRBV6-2/TRBV6-3
j_gene: TRBJ1-5
CDR3nt: TGTGCCACTACGACAGAGGCATATAGCAATCAGCCCCAGCATTTT
CDR3aa: CATTTEAYSNQPQHF

d_gene: -
abundance: -
v_gene: TRBV4-2
j_gene: TRBJ2-1
CDR3nt: TGTGCCAGCAGCCCTAAGTCCCCTGAGCAGTTCTTC
CDR3aa: CASSPKSPEQFF

d_gene: -
abundance: -
v_gene: TRBV6-6
j_gene: TRBJ1-2
CDR3nt: TGTGCCAGCAGCCGCGGGACACTGAACTATGGCTACACCTTC
CDR3aa: CASSRGTLNYGYTF

d_gene: -
abundance: -
v_gene: TRBV20-1
j_gene: TRBJ1-1
CDR3nt: TGCAGTGCTAGAAAGAGAATGAACACTGAAGCTTTCTTT
CDR3aa: CSARKRMNTEAFF

d_gene: -
abundance: -
v_gene: TRBV6-6
j_gene: TRBJ2-5
CDR3nt: TGTGCCAGCTCTACTCGCCCAGGGGCGCGTCGGGTACAAGAGACCCAGTACTTC
CDR3aa: CASSTRPGARRVQETQYF

d_gene: -
abundance: -
v_gene: TRBV4-3
j_gene: TRBJ1-2
CDR3nt: TGCGCCAGCAGGGGTTTTTCGAGGTCGGGGGACTATGGCTACACCTTC
CDR3aa: CASRGFSRSGDYGYTF

d_gene: TRBD1
abundance: -
v_gene: TRBV12-3/TRBV12-4
j_gene: TRBJ1-2
CDR3nt: TGTGCCAGCAGTTTAGGGGGGACAGGGGCATATCGGGCCTTC
CDR3aa: CASSLGGTGAYRAF

d_gene: -
abundance: few
v_gene: TRBV7-6
j_gene: TRBJ2-2
CDR3nt: TGTGCCAGCAGCCGTCTTACTCCCACCCAAGAGCTGTTTTTT
CDR3aa: CASSRLTPTQELFF

d_gene: -
abundance: -
v_gene: TRBV6-5
j_gene: TRBJ2-1
CDR3nt: TGTGCCAGCAGTTACTCGAAGAGTCCCTACAATGAGCAGTTCTTC
CDR3aa: CASSYSKSPYNEQFF

d_gene: TRBD2
abundance: -
v_gene: TRBV7-9
j_gene: TRBJ2-3
CDR3nt: TGTGCCAGCGGACCCAGCGGGGGGCGCACAGATACGCAGTATTTT
CDR3aa: CASGPSGGRTDTQYF

d_gene: -
abundance: -
v_gene: TRBV20-1
j_gene: TRBJ2-7
CDR3nt: TGCAGTGCTAGTTCCGTTTGGCCAGTTAGCTACGAGCAGTACTTC
CDR3aa: CSASSVWPVSYEQYF

d_gene: TRBD1
abundance: -
v_gene: TRBV5-5
j_gene: TRBJ1-5
CDR3nt: TGTGCCAGCAGCTTTCAGATGGGACAGGGCAATCAGCCCCAGCATTTT
CDR3aa: CASSFQMGQGNQPQHF

d_gene: -
abundance: -
v_gene: TRBV20-1
j_gene: TRBJ1-6
CDR3nt: TGCAGTGCTAGCCGGCCGTTCCATAATTCACCCCTCCACTTT
CDR3aa: CSASRPFHNSPLHF

d_gene: -
abundance: -
v_gene: TRBV5-1
j_gene: TRBJ2-1
CDR3nt: TGCGCCAGCAGCTTTCGAAGGGGGGGTGAGCAGTTCTTC
CDR3aa: CASSFRRGGEQFF

d_gene: TRBD2
abundance: -
v_gene: TRBV7-9
j_gene: TRBJ2-5
CDR3nt: TGTGCCAGCAGCCCACTAGCGGGGGGGATCGTAGAGACCCAGTACTTC
CDR3aa: CASSPLAGGIVETQYF

d_gene: -
abundance: -
v_gene: TRBV7-2
j_gene: TRBJ1-2
CDR3nt: TGTGCCAGCAGCTCCCTCAGGGGAATCTACACCTTC
CDR3aa: CASSSLRGIYTF

d_gene: TRBD2
abundance: -
v_gene: TRBV9
j_gene: TRBJ2-1
CDR3nt: TGTGCCAGCAGCGCCGGGACTAGCGGATCCTCCTACAATGAGCAGTTCTTC
CDR3aa: CASSAGTSGSSYNEQFF

d_gene: -
abundance: -
v_gene: TRBV20-1
j_gene: TRBJ2-3
CDR3nt: TGCAGTGCTAGAGATGGCAGGTTTAGCACAGATACGCAGTATTTT
CDR3aa: CSARDGRFSTDTQYF

d_gene: -
abundance: few
v_gene: TRBV7-3
j_gene: TRBJ2-5
CDR3nt: TGTGCCAGCAGCTCCACCAGGGAAGAGACCCAGTACTTC
CDR3aa: CASSSTREETQYF